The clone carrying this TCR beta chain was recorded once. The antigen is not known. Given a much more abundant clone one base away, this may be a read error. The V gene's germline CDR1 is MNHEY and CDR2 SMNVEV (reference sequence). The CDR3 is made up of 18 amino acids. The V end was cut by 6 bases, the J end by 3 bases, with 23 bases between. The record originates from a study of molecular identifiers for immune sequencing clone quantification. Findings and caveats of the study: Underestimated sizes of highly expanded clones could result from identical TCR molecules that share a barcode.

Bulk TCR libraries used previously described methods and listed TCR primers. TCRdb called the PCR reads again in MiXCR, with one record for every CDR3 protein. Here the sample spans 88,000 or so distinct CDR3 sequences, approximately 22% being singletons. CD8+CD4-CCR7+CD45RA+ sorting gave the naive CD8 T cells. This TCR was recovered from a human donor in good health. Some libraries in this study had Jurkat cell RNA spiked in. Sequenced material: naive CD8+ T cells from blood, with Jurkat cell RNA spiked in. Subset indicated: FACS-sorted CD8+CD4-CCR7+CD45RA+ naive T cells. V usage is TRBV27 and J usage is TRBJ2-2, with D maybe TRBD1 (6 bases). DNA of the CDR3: TGTGCCAGCAGGCAATGGACAGAATTAACCTCTGACACCGGGGAGCTGTTTTTT. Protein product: CASRQWTELTSDTGELFF.